This entry lists 14 T cell receptor beta chains sequenced from one sample in a study of radiotherapy plus CTLA-4 blockade in lung cancer. Assay: immunoSEQ multiplex PCR; the TCRdb copy retains only in-frame clones and omits some. The sample holds roughly 48,000 clones, 75% to 90% seen once. The sequencing here drew on peripheral blood, taken from a patient treated with radiotherapy plus ipilimumab. The receptors here all came from a human donor with non-small cell lung cancer who had stable disease on radiotherapy plus ipilimumab.

The chain is built from TRBV10-1 and TRBJ2-7, with 9 nucleotides matching TRBD1. The germline V gene has CDR1 WNHNN and CDR2 SYGVQD (reference sequence). CDR3 length: 15 residues. V lost 0 bases to trimming and J lost 5 bases; unmatched junction nucleotides: 5. The CDR3: CASSESPGQGHEQYF. CDR3 nucleotides: TGCGCCAGCAGTGAGTCACCGGGACAGGGCCACGAGCAGTACTTC.

This chain uses TRBV2 with TRBJ2-1; 14 bases are shared with TRBD2. CDR1 SNHLY and CDR2 FYNNEI come from the germline V gene. V lost 6 bases, J lost 0 bases, and 7 bases stayed unmatched. The CDR3 contains 18 residues. CDR3: CASRDGTSGSLSYNEQFF. CDR3 nucleotides: TGTGCCAGCAGGGACGGGACTAGCGGGAGCCTCTCCTACAATGAGCAGTTCTTC.

In this sample, this clone turned up a few times. CDR3 in amino acids: CASSQDLSGKVEQYF. Here the CDR3 DNA reads TGCGCCAGCAGCCAAGATCTTAGCGGGAAGGTCGAGCAGTACTTC. This rearrangement joins TRBV4-3 to TRBJ2-7; 8 bases align to TRBD2. In germline, CDR1 is LGHNA, CDR2 YSLEER. V shed 0 bases and J 6 bases; nucleotides not matched to a gene: 7. This CDR3 has 15 amino acids.

This clone occurred a few times. V gene TRBV5-4 combines with J gene TRBJ2-5, with 7 bases lining up with TRBD1. With V trimmed by 0 bases and J by 7 bases, 6 bases remained unmatched. The CDR3 runs to 14 residues. The V gene's germline CDR1 is SGHNT and CDR2 YYREEE (reference sequence). Here the CDR3 DNA reads TGTGCCAGCAGCTTGGGACAGGGTCGTGGGACCCAGTACTTC. This translates into CASSLGQGRGTQYF.

This clone has just a few counts. DNA of the CDR3: TGCGCCAGCAGCCAAGATTCGGGGTACAATGAGCAGTTCTTC. Amino acid sequence: CASSQDSGYNEQFF. The V gene is TRBV4-1, the J gene TRBJ2-1; a possible D gene is TRBD2 (5 bases). CDR1 MGHRA and CDR2 YSYEKL come from the germline V gene. Trimming took off 0 bases at V and 4 bases at J, with 7 bases between the two ends. This CDR3 spans 14 amino acids.

This chain connects TRBV9 to TRBJ2-1, with 8 bases that match TRBD2. In germline, CDR1 is SGDLS, CDR2 YYNGEE. This CDR3 is built from 16 residues. Unmatched junction bases numbered 10, after V lost 1 base and J lost 7 bases. The CDR3 region is CASSVLDGRVGNEQFF. The CDR3 DNA follows: TGTGCCAGCAGCGTACTAGACGGGAGGGTGGGTAATGAGCAGTTCTTC.

The CDR3 region has the DNA TGTGCCACCCGAACAGGGACATCCTACAATGAGCAGTTCTTC. Translated: CATRTGTSYNEQFF. V gene TRBV7-2 combines with J gene TRBJ2-1, with D tentatively TRBD1 (6 bases). V was clipped by 10 bases and J by 1 base, with 14 bases between them. CDR3 size: 14 residues. The V gene's germline CDR1 is SGHTA and CDR2 FQGNSA.

CDR3 DNA sequence: TGTGCCTGGACCGGGTCCTATGGCTACACCTTC. This encodes CAWTGSYGYTF. V usage is TRBV30 and J usage is TRBJ1-2; D ambiguous. Trimming left V 4 bases short and J 4 bases short, with 7 bases between. The germline V gene has CDR1 GTSNPN and CDR2 SVGIG (reference sequence). The CDR3 has 11 residues.

The V and J genes are TRBV11-3 and TRBJ2-7; 11 bases align to TRBD1. V lost 5 bases and J lost 6; bases outside the gene matches: 15. CDR3 length: 17 amino acids. CDR1 and CDR2 from the germline V gene are SGHNT and YENEEA. Here the CDR3 DNA reads TGTGCCAGCAGCCCTAGACGGACAGGGGGCGTGGTGGGCGAGCAGTACTTC. Translation: CASSPRRTGGVVGEQYF.

The V gene is TRBV2, the J gene TRBJ1-4, with D perhaps TRBD1 (6 bases). The germline gives CDR1 SNHLY, CDR2 FYNNEI. The CDR3 runs to 15 residues. Trimming removed 7 bases from V and 8 bases from J, with 20 bases in between. In DNA form, the CDR3 reads TGTGCCAGCATTTGGTTAGCGGGGGGCGGCGAAAAACTGTTTTTT. As protein: CASIWLAGGGEKLFF.

The chain uses TRBV30 and TRBJ2-5; D not certain. The V and J ends lost 0 bases and 3 bases respectively, with 8 bases between them. CDR3 size: 13 residues. Germline V lookup: CDR1 GTSNPN, CDR2 SVGIG (reference sequence). The CDR3 is CAWSVPPKETQYF. The CDR3 nucleotides read TGTGCCTGGAGTGTACCACCTAAAGAGACCCAGTACTTC. The full variable domain, completed using reference TRBV30 and TRBJ2-5, is SQTIHQWPATLVQPVGSPLSLECTVEGTSNPNLYWYRQAAGRGLQLLFYSVGIGQISSEVPQNLSASRPQDRQFILSSKKLLLSDSGFYLCAWSVPPKETQYFGPGTRLLVL.

Of note for this clone: The sample holds other DNA sequences that translate to the same CDR3. The chain has TRBV29-1 and TRBJ2-1; 12 positions agree with TRBD2. Losses at the gene ends were 4 bases for V and 9 bases for J; bases not matched to a gene: 4. Germline V gene lookup returns CDR1 SQVTM and CDR2 ANQGSEA. This CDR3 is built from 13 residues. CDR3 bases: TGCAGCGTTGGACTAGCGGGAGTGGGTGAGCAGTTCTTC. Encoded protein: CSVGLAGVGEQFF.

The chain employs TRBV6-1 and TRBJ2-3; 8 nucleotides line up with TRBD2. This CDR3 comprises 17 residues. Trimming at V came to 0 bases and at J to 6 bases, leaving 11 bases not matched to a gene. Germline loops: CDR1 MNHNS, CDR2 SASEGT. The DNA of the CDR3 is TGTGCCAGCAGTGAAGCGTCAAGCGGGAGATTCTACGATACGCAGTATTTT. Its translation is CASSEASSGRFYDTQYF.

The V and J genes are TRBV28 and TRBJ2-2; perhaps TRBD2 as D (7 bases). This CDR3 has 14 residues. Trimming shortened V by 5 bases and J by 4 bases, and 11 bases separated the two germline ends. The germline V gene has CDR1 MDHEN and CDR2 SYDVKM. CDR3 sequence: CASSRGGPTGELFF. Written as DNA, the CDR3 is TGTGCCAGCAGTAGGGGGGGCCCCACCGGGGAGCTGTTTTTT.